The 2 T cell receptor beta chains below were found in one sample sequenced in a study of T cell responses to AZD1222 COVID-19 vaccine. Clones were read by immunoSEQ multiplex PCR, and TCRdb kept only the in-frame ones, dropping some. The sample includes about 130,000 clones, 89% seen only once; the top ten take 9.5%. This specimen was peripheral blood, taken 28 days after the second AZD1222 dose. All receptors derive from an adult who received the AZD1222 COVID-19 vaccine.

The chain is built from TRBV12-5 and TRBJ1-2; 8 positions agree with TRBD1. The CDR3 has 15 amino acids. After removal of 6 bases from V and 8 bases from J, the junction contained 14 bases not matched to a gene. In germline, CDR1 is LGHNT, CDR2 FRNRAP. Written as DNA, the CDR3 is TGTGCTAGTGGCAGAGAGGCAGGGGGCCTCTACGGCTACACCTTC. It encodes CASGREAGGLYGYTF.

The chain recombines TRBV9 with TRBJ2-1; D gene unclear. This CDR3 spans 16 amino acids. V lost 0 bases, J lost 0 bases, and 10 bases lay in between. Germline V gene data show CDR1 as SGDLS and CDR2 as YYNGEE. The CDR3 DNA reads TGTGCCAGCAGCGTAGGGATCGGTGCCTCCTACAATGAGCAGTTCTTC. This codes for CASSVGIGASYNEQFF.